Listed here is a single TCR beta chain. Its antigen is not known. TCRdb's copy holds only in-frame clones and misses some; the assay was immunoSEQ multiplex PCR. The sample comprises approximately 320,000 clones, about nine tenths of which are singletons, and 15% to 20% rests with the top ten. CDR1 is GTSNPN, CDR2 SVGIG, per germline (reference sequence). This CDR3 contains 13 residues. V was shortened by 7 bases and J by 5 bases, with 17 bases between the two germline ends. This sample was included in a study of shared clonotypes between healthy human individuals. Notes on the study in general: Sharing across a handful of donors was seen in roughly 5% of naive CD4 clonotypes.

Adult donors, all healthy and HIV-negative, had no recent acute infections or vaccinations. The sequence was collected from a man between 18 and 29 years old in good health. The rearrangement uses TRBV30 and TRBJ1-2; D is ambiguous. The sample was memory CD8+ T cells sorted from blood. Stated subset: CD45RO+ cells pooled with CCR7-negative TemRA cells. The CDR3 sequence: CAYQEGTLYGYTF. For the CDR3, the DNA is TGTGCCTACCAAGAAGGCACCTTGTATGGCTACACCTTC.